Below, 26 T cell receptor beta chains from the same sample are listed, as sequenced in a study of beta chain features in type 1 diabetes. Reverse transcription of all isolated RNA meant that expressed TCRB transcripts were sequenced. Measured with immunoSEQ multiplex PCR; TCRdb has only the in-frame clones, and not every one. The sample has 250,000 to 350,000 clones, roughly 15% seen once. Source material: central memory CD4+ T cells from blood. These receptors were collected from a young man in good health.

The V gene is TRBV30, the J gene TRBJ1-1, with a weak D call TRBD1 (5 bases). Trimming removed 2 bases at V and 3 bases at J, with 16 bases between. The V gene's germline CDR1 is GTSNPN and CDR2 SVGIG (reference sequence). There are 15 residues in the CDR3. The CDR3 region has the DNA TGTGCCTGGAGTCGATGGGGGGGTACGGACACTGAAGCTTTCTTT. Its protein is CAWSRWGGTDTEAFF.

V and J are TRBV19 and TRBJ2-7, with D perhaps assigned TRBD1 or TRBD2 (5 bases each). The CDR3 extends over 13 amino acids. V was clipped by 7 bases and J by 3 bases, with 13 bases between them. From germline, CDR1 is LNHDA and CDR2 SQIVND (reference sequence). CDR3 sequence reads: CASKGRVHYEQYF. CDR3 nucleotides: TGTGCCAGTAAGGGGCGGGTCCACTACGAGCAGTACTTC.

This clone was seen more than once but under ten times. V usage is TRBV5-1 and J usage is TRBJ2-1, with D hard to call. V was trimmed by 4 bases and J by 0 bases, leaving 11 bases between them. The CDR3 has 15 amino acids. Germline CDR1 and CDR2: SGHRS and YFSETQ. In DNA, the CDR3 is TGCGCCAGCAGCACAACTGGAAGCTCCTACAATGAGCAGTTCTTC. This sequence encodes CASSTTGSSYNEQFF.

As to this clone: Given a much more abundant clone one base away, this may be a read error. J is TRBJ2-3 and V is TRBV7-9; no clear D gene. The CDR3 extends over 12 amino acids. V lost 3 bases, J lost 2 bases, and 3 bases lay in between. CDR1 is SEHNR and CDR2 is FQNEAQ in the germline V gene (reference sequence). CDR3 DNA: TGTGCCAGCAGCTTTCACACAGATACGCAGTATTTT. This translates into CASSFHTDTQYF.

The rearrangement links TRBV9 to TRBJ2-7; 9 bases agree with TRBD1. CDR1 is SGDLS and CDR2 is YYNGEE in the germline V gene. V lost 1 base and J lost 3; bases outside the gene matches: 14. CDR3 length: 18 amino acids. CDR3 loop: CASSVTPHPDRGNYEQYF. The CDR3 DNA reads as TGTGCCAGCAGCGTAACGCCACACCCCGACAGGGGGAACTACGAGCAGTACTTC.

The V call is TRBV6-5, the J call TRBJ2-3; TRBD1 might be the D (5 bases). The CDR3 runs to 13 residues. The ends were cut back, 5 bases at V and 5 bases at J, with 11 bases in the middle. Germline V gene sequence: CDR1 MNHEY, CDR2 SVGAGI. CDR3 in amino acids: CASSETVLDTQYF. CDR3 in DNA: TGTGCCAGCAGTGAGACAGTTTTAGATACGCAGTATTTT.

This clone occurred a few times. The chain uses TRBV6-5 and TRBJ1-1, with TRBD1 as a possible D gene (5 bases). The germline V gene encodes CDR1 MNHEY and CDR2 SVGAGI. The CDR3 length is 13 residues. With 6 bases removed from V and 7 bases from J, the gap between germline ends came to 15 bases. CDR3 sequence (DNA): TGTGCCAGCAGCTTCAGGGTACCGGATGAAGCTTTCTTT. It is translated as CASSFRVPDEAFF.

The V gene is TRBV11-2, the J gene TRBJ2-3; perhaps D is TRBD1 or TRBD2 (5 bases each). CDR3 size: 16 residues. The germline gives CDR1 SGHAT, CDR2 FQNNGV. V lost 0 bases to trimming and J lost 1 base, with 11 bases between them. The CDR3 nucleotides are TGTGCCAGCAGCTTAGACGGGACCTGGGGCACAGATACGCAGTATTTT. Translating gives CASSLDGTWGTDTQYF.

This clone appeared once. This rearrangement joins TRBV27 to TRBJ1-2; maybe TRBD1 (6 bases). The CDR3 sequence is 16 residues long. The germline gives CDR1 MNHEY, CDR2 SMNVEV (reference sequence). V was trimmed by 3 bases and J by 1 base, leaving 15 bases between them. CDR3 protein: CASSFNTGPHNYGYTF. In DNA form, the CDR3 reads TGTGCCAGCAGTTTCAATACAGGGCCCCATAACTATGGCTACACCTTC.

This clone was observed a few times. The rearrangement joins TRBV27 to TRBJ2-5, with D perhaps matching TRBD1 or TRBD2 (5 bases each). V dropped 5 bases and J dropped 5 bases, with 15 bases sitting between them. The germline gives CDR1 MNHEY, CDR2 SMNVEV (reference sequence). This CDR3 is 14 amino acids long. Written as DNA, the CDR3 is TGTGCCAGCAGTCCGGGGCCGAAACAGGAGACCCAGTACTTC. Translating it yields CASSPGPKQETQYF.

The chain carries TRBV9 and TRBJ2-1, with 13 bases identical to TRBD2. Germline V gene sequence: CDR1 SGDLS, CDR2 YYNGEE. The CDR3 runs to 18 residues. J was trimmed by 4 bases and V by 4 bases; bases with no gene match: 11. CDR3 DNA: TGTGCCAGCAGCCCACCCCGGACTAGCGGGGGCGTATACAATGAGCAGTTCTTC. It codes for CASSPPRTSGGVYNEQFF.

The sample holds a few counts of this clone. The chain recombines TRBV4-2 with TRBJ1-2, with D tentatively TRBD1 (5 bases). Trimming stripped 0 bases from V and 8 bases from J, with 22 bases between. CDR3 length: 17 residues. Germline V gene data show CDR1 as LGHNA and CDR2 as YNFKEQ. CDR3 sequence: CASSQEGTSGAGGGYTF. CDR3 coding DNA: TGTGCCAGCAGCCAAGAAGGGACGTCTGGGGCGGGAGGGGGCTACACCTTC.

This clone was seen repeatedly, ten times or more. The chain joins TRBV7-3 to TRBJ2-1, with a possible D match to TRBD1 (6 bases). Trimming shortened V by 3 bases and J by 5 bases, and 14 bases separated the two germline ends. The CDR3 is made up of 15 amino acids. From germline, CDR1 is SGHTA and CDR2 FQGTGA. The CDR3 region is CASSFSRDKDNEQFF. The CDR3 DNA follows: TGTGCCAGCAGCTTTTCCCGGGACAAGGACAATGAGCAGTTCTTC.

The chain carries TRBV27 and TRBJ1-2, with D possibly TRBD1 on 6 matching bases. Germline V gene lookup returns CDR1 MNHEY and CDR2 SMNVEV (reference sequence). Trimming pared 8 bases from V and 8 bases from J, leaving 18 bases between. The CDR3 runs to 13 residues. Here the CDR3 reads CASGQGHIDGYTF. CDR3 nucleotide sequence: TGTGCCAGCGGCCAGGGACACATTGACGGCTACACCTTC.

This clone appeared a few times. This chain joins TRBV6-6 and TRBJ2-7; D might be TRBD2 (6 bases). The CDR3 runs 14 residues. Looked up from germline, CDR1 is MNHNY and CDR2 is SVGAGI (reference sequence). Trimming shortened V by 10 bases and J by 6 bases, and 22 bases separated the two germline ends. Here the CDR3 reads CATMGRPYGTEQYF. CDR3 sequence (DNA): TGTGCCACCATGGGGAGGCCTTATGGGACCGAGCAGTACTTC.

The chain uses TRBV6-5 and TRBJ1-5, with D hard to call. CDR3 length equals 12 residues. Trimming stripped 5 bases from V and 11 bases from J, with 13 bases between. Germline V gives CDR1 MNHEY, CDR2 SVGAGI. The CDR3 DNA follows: TGTGCCAGCAGTGAGACACCTTCAGCCCAGCATTTT. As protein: CASSETPSAQHF.

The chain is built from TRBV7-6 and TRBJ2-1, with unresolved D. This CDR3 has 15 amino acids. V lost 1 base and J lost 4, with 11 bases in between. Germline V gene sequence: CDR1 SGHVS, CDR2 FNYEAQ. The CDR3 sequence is CASSLDPLSYNEQFF. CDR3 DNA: TGTGCCAGCAGCTTAGACCCCTTGAGTTACAATGAGCAGTTCTTC.

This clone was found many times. In DNA, the CDR3 is TGTGCCATCAGTGAAGGCCGATGGAATGAGCAGTTCTTC. Its protein product is CAISEGRWNEQFF. The rearrangement joins TRBV10-3 to TRBJ2-1; D unclear. The CDR3 spans 13 residues. V was cut by 3 bases and J by 7 bases, with 10 bases left in between. Germline-derived CDR1 and CDR2 are ENHRY and SYGVKD.

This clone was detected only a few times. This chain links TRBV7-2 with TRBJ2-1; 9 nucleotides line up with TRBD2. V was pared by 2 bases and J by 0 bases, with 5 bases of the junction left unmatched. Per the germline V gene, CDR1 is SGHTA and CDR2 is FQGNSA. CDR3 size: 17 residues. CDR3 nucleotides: TGTGCCAGCAGCTTAAGTAGCGGGAGTAGCTCCTACAATGAGCAGTTCTTC. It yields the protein CASSLSSGSSSYNEQFF. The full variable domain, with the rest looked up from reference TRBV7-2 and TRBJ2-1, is GAGVSQSPSNKVTEKGKDVELRCDPISGHTALYWYRQSLGQGLEFLIYFQGNSAPDKSGLPSDRFSAERTGGSVSTLTIQRTQQEDSAVYLCASSLSSGSSSYNEQFFGPGTRLTVL.

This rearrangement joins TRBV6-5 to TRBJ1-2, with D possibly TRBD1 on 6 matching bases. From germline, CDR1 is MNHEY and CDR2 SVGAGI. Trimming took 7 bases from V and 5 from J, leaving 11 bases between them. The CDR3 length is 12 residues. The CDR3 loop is CASISGTYGYTF. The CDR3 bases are TGTGCCAGCATTTCAGGGACATATGGCTACACCTTC.

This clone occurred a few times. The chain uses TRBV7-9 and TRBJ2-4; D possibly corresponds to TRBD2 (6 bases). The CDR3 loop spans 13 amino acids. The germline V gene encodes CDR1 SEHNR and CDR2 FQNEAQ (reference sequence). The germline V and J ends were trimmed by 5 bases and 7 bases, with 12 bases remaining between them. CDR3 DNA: TGTGCCAGCAGCACTGGGGGGAGGAACATTCAGTACTTC. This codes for CASSTGGRNIQYF.

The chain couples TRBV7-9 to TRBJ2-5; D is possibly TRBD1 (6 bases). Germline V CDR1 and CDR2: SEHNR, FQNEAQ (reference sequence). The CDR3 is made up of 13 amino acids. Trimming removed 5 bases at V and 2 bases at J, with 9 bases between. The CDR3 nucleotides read TGTGCCAGCAGCCAAGGGGGACAAGAGACCCAGTACTTC. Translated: CASSQGGQETQYF.

In DNA form, the CDR3 reads TGTGCCAGCAGCCCCCGGGGGGACACTGAAGCTTTCTTT. Encoded protein: CASSPRGDTEAFF. The rearrangement links TRBV4-2 to TRBJ1-1; D is possibly TRBD1 (5 bases). CDR1 and CDR2 from the germline V gene are LGHNA and YNFKEQ. The V and J ends lost 4 bases and 3 bases respectively, with 9 bases between them. This CDR3 spans 13 amino acids.

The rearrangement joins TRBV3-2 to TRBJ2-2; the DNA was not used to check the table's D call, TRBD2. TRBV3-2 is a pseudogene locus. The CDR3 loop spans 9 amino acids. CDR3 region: CANLGELFF. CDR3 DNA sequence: TGTGCCAACTTGGGGGAGCTGTTTTTT.

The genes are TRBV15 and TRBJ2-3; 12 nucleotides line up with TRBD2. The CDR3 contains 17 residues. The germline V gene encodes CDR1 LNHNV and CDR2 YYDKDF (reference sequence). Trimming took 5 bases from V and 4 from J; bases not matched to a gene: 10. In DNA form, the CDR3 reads TGTGCCACCAGCTTACGGACTAGCGGGACCGGCCCAGATACGCAGTATTTT. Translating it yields CATSLRTSGTGPDTQYF.

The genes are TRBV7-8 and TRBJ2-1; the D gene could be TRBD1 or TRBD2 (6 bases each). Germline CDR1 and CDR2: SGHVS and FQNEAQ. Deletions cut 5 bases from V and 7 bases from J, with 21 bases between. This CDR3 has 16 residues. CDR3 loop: CASSPIRGTGLNEQFF. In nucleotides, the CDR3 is TGTGCCAGCAGCCCCATTAGGGGGACGGGACTTAATGAGCAGTTCTTC.